The T cell receptor (beta chain) under discussion was sequenced for a study of vaccination and CD4 T cells after COVID-19. Study details: Participants were administered two doses of either the BNT162b2 or the mRNA-1273 vaccine.

As to treatment: roughly ten-day PBMC culture with coronavirus spike peptide pools or control peptides (ViraFEST assay). At the Johns Hopkins FTIC core, DNA taken from cultured CD4+ T cells was sequenced by way of the Oncomine TCR Beta short-read assay. TCRdb re-analysed the PCR reads in MiXCR, keeping a single row per CDR3 protein. The profile shows under 4,500 distinct CDR3 sequences, approximately 43% of them singletons. In regard to this clonotype: Antigen: not known.

This sequence originates from a human donor who had recovered from COVID-19. Sequencing was carried out using CD4+ T cells from blood, cultured in vitro.

The CDR3 loop is CASSRLAGGTYNEQFF. The CDR3 bases are TGTGCCAGCAGTAGACTAGCGGGGGGGACATACAATGAGCAGTTCTTC. The chain carries TRBV6-1 and TRBJ2-1, with 14 bases lining up with TRBD2. This CDR3 has 16 amino acids. V trimming: 5 bases; J trimming: 4 bases; junction bases outside the gene matches: 4. In germline, CDR1 is MNHNS, CDR2 SASEGT.